Below, one TCR beta chain is given with its context. Per the original methods: Counts of nucleated cells, estimated from reference gene primer amplification, were obtained. Using immunoSEQ multiplex PCR, the repertoire was profiled, and TCRdb retains in-frame clones only, with some absent. Clonal size and the V and J genes are those of that table, whereas D and trimming came from the DNA. The table lists tens of thousands of clones, 88% of them singletons. This sample stems from a study of blood T cell repertoires in COVID-19. For the study at large: PBMCs, B-cell-depleted T cells, or T cells provided the cDNA or gDNA that made up the material.

Germline assignment: CDR1 ENHRY and CDR2 SYGVKD. The CDR3 totals 14 residues. Losses at the gene ends were 10 bases for V and 6 bases for J; bases not matched to a gene: 11. V and J are TRBV10-3 and TRBJ1-3; TRBD1 aligns across 8 bases. The material sequenced was peripheral blood. This sequence originates from a man aged 50 to 59 with acute or convalescent COVID-19. CDR3 residues: CATQQGEGVNTIYF. DNA for the CDR3: TGTGCCACGCAACAGGGGGAAGGGGTAAACACCATATATTTT.